A selection of T cell receptor beta chains follows, all from one sample in a study of a mutant IDH1 vaccine in newly diagnosed glioma. Using immunoSEQ multiplex PCR, the repertoire was profiled, and TCRdb retains in-frame clones only, with some absent. The sample consists of over 55,000 clones, roughly 80% of them appearing once. These receptors' targets are unknown. The sample in question was PBMCs, obtained from a glioma patient whose treatment included an IDH1 peptide vaccine. The receptors come from a man aged 40-50 years with glioma. Both conserved end residues are part of each CDR3. The order of the fields is clone size, D gene, J gene, V gene, CDR3 protein, CDR3 DNA. D genes are given only for firm matches. Not all rows give a size; the values are once, few, many and, for expanded clones, a class.

>.|.|TRBJ1-5|TRBV6-5
CASSRDIYQPQHF
TGTGCCAGCAGTCGGGACATCTATCAGCCCCAGCATTTT
>.|.|TRBJ2-7|TRBV2
CASRVADEQYF
TGTGCCAGCAGAGTCGCGGACGAGCAGTACTTC
>few|.|TRBJ2-1|TRBV7-9
CASSLAESNEQFF
TGTGCCAGCAGCTTAGCGGAAAGCAATGAGCAGTTCTTC
>.|.|TRBJ1-5|TRBV7-6
CASSLDTLQPQHF
TGTGCCAGCAGCTTAGATACGTTACAGCCCCAGCATTTT
>.|.|TRBJ2-7|TRBV5-1
CASSLVRGREQYF
TGCGCCAGCAGCTTGGTTCGAGGGCGCGAGCAGTACTTC
>.|TRBD1|TRBJ2-1|TRBV9
CASSSRDRVGNEQFF
TGTGCCAGCAGCTCACGGGACAGGGTTGGCAATGAGCAGTTCTTC
>.|.|TRBJ2-7|TRBV28
CAIPETPLYEQYF
TGTGCCATCCCGGAGACTCCCCTCTACGAGCAGTACTTC
>.|.|TRBJ2-7|TRBV4-3
CASSQDQNYEQYF
TGCGCCAGCAGCCAAGATCAAAACTACGAGCAGTACTTC
>.|.|TRBJ1-1|TRBV28
CASSLITNTEAFF
TGTGCCAGCAGTTTGATTACGAACACTGAAGCTTTCTTT
>.|TRBD2|TRBJ2-3|TRBV4-2
CASSQVAGSSTDTQYF
TGTGCCAGCAGCCAAGTAGCGGGGTCTAGCACAGATACGCAGTATTTT
>few|.|TRBJ2-3|TRBV6-6
CASSYSGTTLDTQYF
TGTGCCAGCAGTTACTCCGGAACAACCCTGGATACGCAGTATTTT
>.|TRBD2|TRBJ2-7|TRBV7-6
CASSPGTSGLYEQYF
TGTGCCAGCAGTCCCGGGACTAGCGGCCTCTACGAGCAGTACTTC
>.|.|TRBJ2-7|TRBV6-5
CASSGVHEQYF
TGTGCCAGCAGTGGTGTGCACGAGCAGTACTTC
>.|.|TRBJ2-2|TRBV21-1
CASNGGTGVKDTGELFF
TGTGCCAGCAACGGAGGGACAGGGGTAAAGGACACCGGGGAGCTGTTTTTT
>once|TRBD1|TRBJ1-2|TRBV18
CATSVTGDGYTF
TGTGCCACCTCAGTAACAGGGGACGGCTACACCTTC
>.|.|TRBJ2-3|TRBV19
CASSISPSTDTQYF
TGTGCCAGTAGTATAAGTCCTAGCACAGATACGCAGTATTTT
>.|.|TRBJ2-1|TRBV18
CASSPLGSSIDEQFF
TGTGCCAGCTCACCGCTCGGGAGCTCCATCGATGAGCAGTTCTTC
>.|.|TRBJ1-1|TRBV5-6
CASSLGFEAFF
TGTGCCAGCAGCTTGGGTTTTGAAGCTTTCTTT
>.|.|TRBJ2-3|TRBV5-1
CASSLDFTDTQYF
TGCGCCAGCAGCTTGGACTTCACAGATACGCAGTATTTT
>.|TRBD2|TRBJ2-1|TRBV19
CASSALAGGYNEQFF
TGTGCCAGTAGTGCCCTAGCGGGGGGCTACAATGAGCAGTTCTTC
>once|TRBD2|TRBJ2-3|TRBV7-2
CASSSRLAGVVTDTQYF
TGTGCCAGCAGCTCGAGACTAGCGGGGGTGGTCACAGATACGCAGTATTTT
>.|.|TRBJ2-1|TRBV4-2
CASSQGSSGRGNEQFF
TGTGCCAGCAGCCAAGGGTCAAGCGGGCGAGGGAATGAGCAGTTCTTC
>many|.|TRBJ2-7|TRBV12-5
CASGLWPRGGIKYEQYF
TGTGCTAGTGGTTTGTGGCCCAGGGGGGGGATTAAGTACGAGCAGTACTTC
>.|TRBD2|TRBJ2-5|TRBV9
CASSGTSQETQYF
TGTGCCAGCAGTGGGACTAGCCAAGAGACCCAGTACTTC
>.|TRBD1|TRBJ2-7|TRBV6-1
CASQTGGVYEQYF
TGTGCCAGCCAGACAGGGGGGGTCTACGAGCAGTACTTC
>once|TRBD1|TRBJ2-3|TRBV6-1
CASSEASRDSTQYF
TGTGCCAGCAGTGAAGCATCCCGGGACAGTACGCAGTATTTT
>.|.|TRBJ2-1|TRBV7-2
CASSLTGRGEQFF
TGTGCCAGCAGCTTAACGGGGAGAGGTGAGCAGTTCTTC
>.|.|TRBJ2-3|TRBV15
CATSPPQTDTQYF
TGTGCCACCAGCCCCCCGCAGACAGATACGCAGTATTTT
>once|TRBD1|TRBJ1-2|TRBV9
CASSVADMPGQVIYGYTF
TGTGCCAGCAGCGTAGCAGACATGCCGGGACAGGTGATCTATGGCTACACCTTC
>.|.|TRBJ1-2|TRBV5-1
CASSLVGADYGYTF
TGCGCCAGCAGCTTGGTTGGGGCCGACTATGGCTACACCTTC
>.|.|TRBJ1-1|TRBV5-1
CASSSEGNTEAFF
TGCGCCAGCAGCTCGGAAGGGAACACTGAAGCTTTCTTT
>.|TRBD2|TRBJ2-3|TRBV4-3
CASSQDLAGGTDTQYF
TGCGCCAGCAGCCAAGATCTAGCGGGGGGCACAGATACGCAGTATTTT
>.|.|TRBJ2-3|TRBV6-5
CASSYSRLGSTQYF
TGTGCCAGCAGTTACTCGAGGCTAGGAAGTACGCAGTATTTT